The clone carrying this T cell receptor beta chain was found many times. Antigen specificity is unknown. The sample is drawn from a study of CD8 T cells in ankylosing spondylitis. The length of the CDR3 is 15 residues. V gave up 6 bases and J gave up 3 bases, with 17 bases separating them. TCRdb itself ran the 5' RACE reads through MiXCR, one entry per CDR3 protein. Here the sample spans 130,000 or so distinct CDR3 sequences, over 6.5% being singletons. The study's findings and limits: Ankylosing spondylitis blood appeared to carry a characteristic TCR beta motif of roughly 8 highly homologous variants.

The clonotype comes from a male donor with ankylosing spondylitis or in good health (not recorded which). The rearrangement links TRBV12-3 or TRBV12-4 to TRBJ1-2; no clear D gene. The source material was blood, either unsorted or a sorted T cell fraction (not recorded which). The CDR3 sequence is CASSRSGPLHYGYTF. CDR3 coding DNA: TGTGCCAGCAGCCGTTCCGGGCCACTCCACTATGGCTACACCTTC.